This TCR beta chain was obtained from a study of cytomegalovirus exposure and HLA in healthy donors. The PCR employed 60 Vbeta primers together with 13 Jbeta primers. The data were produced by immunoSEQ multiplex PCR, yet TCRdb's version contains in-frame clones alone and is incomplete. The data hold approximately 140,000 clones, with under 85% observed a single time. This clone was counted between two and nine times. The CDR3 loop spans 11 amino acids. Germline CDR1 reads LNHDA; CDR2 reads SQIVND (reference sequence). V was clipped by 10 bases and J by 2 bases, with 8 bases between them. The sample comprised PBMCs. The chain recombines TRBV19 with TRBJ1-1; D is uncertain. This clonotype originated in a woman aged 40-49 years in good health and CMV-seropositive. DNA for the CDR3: TGTGCCACCTCGGGTAACACTGAAGCTTTCTTT. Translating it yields CATSGNTEAFF. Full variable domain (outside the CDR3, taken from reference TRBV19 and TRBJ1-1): DGGITQSPKYLFRKEGQNVTLSCEQNLNHDAMYWYRQDPGQGLRLIYYSQIVNDFQKGDIAEGYSVSREKKESFPLTVTSAQKNPTAFYLCATSGNTEAFFGQGTRLTVV.